The 21 T cell receptor beta chains in this list originate from one sample, sequenced in a study of CD8 T cells in Susac syndrome. RNA was extracted with the RNeasy kit, and a quantity of about 0.45 to 1 ug was reverse transcribed using random hexamers. TCRdb recomputed calls from the immunoSEQ multiplex PCR reads with MiXCR, one row per CDR3 protein. Among some 300,000 distinct CDR3 sequences listed, approximately 90% were seen once. Sequencing used CD8+ T cells from PBMCs. The receptor set was obtained from a human donor with multiple sclerosis.

The chain uses TRBV7-8 and TRBJ2-1; TRBD2 matches 11 bases. With 2 bases clipped from V and 6 bases from J, the junction kept 3 bases outside the gene matches. Germline CDR1 is SGHVS and CDR2 is FQNEAQ. CDR3 size: 15 residues. The DNA for the CDR3 is TGTGCCAGCAGCTTAATGGGACTAGCGGTCAATGAGCAGTTCTTC. Residues: CASSLMGLAVNEQFF.

V usage is TRBV9 and J usage is TRBJ2-5; 7 positions agree with TRBD1. The V gene's germline CDR1 is SGDLS and CDR2 YYNGEE. J was trimmed by 6 bases and V by 4 bases; bases with no gene match: 6. CDR3 length equals 13 residues. The CDR3 bases are TGTGCCAGCAGCAGACAGGGCCAGAAGACCCAGTACTTC. Translating it yields CASSRQGQKTQYF.

The chain couples TRBV25-1 to TRBJ1-6, with D possibly being TRBD1 (5 bases). The CDR3 is 14 amino acids. The germline V gene has CDR1 MGHDK and CDR2 SYGVNS. Trimming removed 3 bases at V and 10 bases at J, with 13 bases between. Written as DNA, the CDR3 is TGTGCCAGCAGTGAGGGACCAATTTCCTCACCCCTCCACTTT. Protein product: CASSEGPISSPLHF.

The rearrangement links TRBV10-3 to TRBJ1-3; 7 bases are a match to TRBD1. Germline CDR1 ENHRY, CDR2 SYGVKD. This CDR3 is built from 15 residues. V shed 6 bases and J 4 bases; nucleotides not matched to a gene: 9. CDR3 residues: CAIRGTGTEGNTIYF. The CDR3 nucleotides are TGTGCCATCAGGGGGACCGGGACAGAAGGAAACACCATATATTTT.

This chain uses TRBV7-9 with TRBJ2-2; D is ambiguous. Germline assignment: CDR1 SEHNR and CDR2 FQNEAQ (reference sequence). The CDR3 extends over 11 amino acids. V lost 11 bases to trimming and J lost 3 bases, with 7 bases between them. The CDR3 sequence: CAELDTGELFF. CDR3 nucleotides: TGTGCCGAACTGGACACCGGGGAGCTGTTTTTT.

This clonotype was seen only a few times. The gene calls are TRBV13 and TRBJ2-3, with 11 nucleotides matching TRBD2. J was trimmed by 4 bases and V by 5 bases; bases with no gene match: 5. CDR1 and CDR2 from the germline V gene are PRHDT and FYEKMQ (reference sequence). The CDR3 covers 15 residues. The CDR3 sequence is CASSLAGGPPDTQYF. CDR3 DNA sequence: TGTGCCAGCAGCCTAGCGGGAGGCCCCCCAGATACGCAGTATTTT. Full variable domain (outside the CDR3, taken from reference TRBV13 and TRBJ2-3): AAGVIQSPRHLIKEKRETATLKCYPIPRHDTVYWYQQGPGQDPQFLISFYEKMQSDKGSIPDRFSAQQFSDYHSELNMSSLELGDSALYFCASSLAGGPPDTQYFGPGTRLTVL.

The table lists this clonotype with a count of one. In DNA form, the CDR3 reads TGTGCCGGACAGGGGTCGACCGGGGAGCTGTTTTTT. The encoded protein is CAGQGSTGELFF. The gene calls are TRBV11-2 and TRBJ2-2; TRBD1 matches at 9 bases. CDR1 SGHAT and CDR2 FQNNGV come from the germline V gene. V shed 11 bases and J 5 bases; nucleotides not matched to a gene: 3. The CDR3 is 12 amino acids.

The J gene is TRBJ2-7, the V gene TRBV20-1; no clear D gene. V shed 3 bases and J shed 0 bases, with 15 bases lying between them. CDR1 is DFQATT, CDR2 SNEGSKA, per germline (reference sequence). CDR3 size: 15 residues. The CDR3 sequence: CSASDPGAYSYEQYF. The CDR3 DNA reads TGCAGTGCTAGCGACCCAGGCGCGTACTCCTACGAGCAGTACTTC.

This sequence joins TRBV6-5 and TRBJ2-6, with D perhaps TRBD1 (5 bases). CDR1 is MNHEY, CDR2 SVGAGI, per germline. This CDR3 has 19 residues. Trimming stripped 2 bases from V and 0 bases from J, with 17 bases between. The CDR3 loop is CASSYAPQASSSGANVLTF. CDR3 DNA: TGTGCCAGCAGTTACGCCCCACAGGCCTCAAGCTCTGGGGCCAACGTCCTGACTTTC.

The V call is TRBV19, the J call TRBJ1-1; possible D gene TRBD1, 6 bases. V was trimmed by 5 bases and J by 1 base, leaving 11 bases between them. From germline, CDR1 is LNHDA and CDR2 SQIVND (reference sequence). CDR3 length equals 14 residues. For the CDR3, the DNA is TGTGCCAGTAGTCGCCAGGGGAGGAACACTGAAGCTTTCTTT. Protein: CASSRQGRNTEAFF.

This sequence joins TRBV29-1 and TRBJ2-3, with 9 bases identical to TRBD2. The V gene's germline CDR1 is SQVTM and CDR2 ANQGSEA. Trimming took 2 bases from V and 5 from J; bases not matched to a gene: 14. The CDR3 is 17 residues long. The CDR3 DNA reads TGCAGCGTTGAAAGGGCCCCCGTAGCGGGAGTAGGAGATACGCAGTATTTT. Translating gives CSVERAPVAGVGDTQYF.

The J gene is TRBJ2-1, the V gene TRBV20-1, with D tentatively TRBD1 or TRBD2 (6 bases each). Germline-derived CDR1 and CDR2 are DFQATT and SNEGSKA (reference sequence). The CDR3 contains 16 residues. The CDR3 protein is CSSKGERREEHNEQFF. DNA for the CDR3: TGCAGCTCTAAGGGGGAACGCAGGGAGGAACACAATGAGCAGTTCTTC.

This chain uses TRBV29-1 with TRBJ2-1; TRBD2 matches 9 bases. CDR3 length equals 14 residues. Germline V gene data show CDR1 as SQVTM and CDR2 as ANQGSEA. The V gene end was trimmed by 7 bases and the J gene end by 4 bases; junction bases not matched to a gene: 8. The CDR3 loop is CSGLGTSLYNEQFF. The CDR3 nucleotides are TGCAGCGGGCTCGGGACTAGCCTTTACAATGAGCAGTTCTTC.

The J gene is TRBJ2-7, the V gene TRBV6-5; either TRBD1 or TRBD2 may fit D (5 bases each). Trimming cost V 8 bases and J 6 bases, with 20 bases left between them. The CDR3 is 14 residues long. Germline V CDR1 and CDR2: MNHEY, SVGAGI. CDR3 residues: CASSRRGDPSEQYF. The CDR3 DNA reads TGTGCCAGCTCACGCAGAGGGGATCCCTCCGAGCAGTACTTC.

The V gene is TRBV15, the J gene TRBJ2-1; D assignment may be TRBD1 or TRBD2 (5 bases each). CDR1 and CDR2 from the germline V gene are LNHNV and YYDKDF (reference sequence). This CDR3 region has 18 residues. With 2 bases removed from V and 8 bases from J, the gap between germline ends came to 25 bases. The CDR3 is CATSRSRTPSWGTDEQFF. CDR3 nucleotides: TGTGCCACCAGCAGATCCCGAACCCCGTCTTGGGGGACGGATGAGCAGTTCTTC.

The V gene is TRBV7-3, the J gene TRBJ2-3; TRBD2 aligns across 7 bases. V dropped 5 bases and J dropped 1; count of bases not matched to a gene: 12. The CDR3 consists of 17 residues. Germline CDR1 reads SGHTA; CDR2 reads FQGTGA. The CDR3 DNA follows: TGTGCCAGCAGCCTCCTCGTGGGGGGAGGGGGCACAGATACGCAGTATTTT. Protein sequence: CASSLLVGGGGTDTQYF.

The rearrangement joins TRBV11-2 to TRBJ2-7; D gene uncertain. V was pared by 7 bases and J by 0 bases, with 10 bases between. The length of the CDR3 is 13 residues. Germline V CDR1 and CDR2: SGHAT, FQNNGV. CDR3 nucleotides: TGTGCCAGCAAGCAGAGTCTCTCCTACGAGCAGTACTTC. Translating gives CASKQSLSYEQYF.

The V call is TRBV4-3, the J call TRBJ2-7, with TRBD2 as a possible D gene (6 bases). V was cut by 0 bases and J by 3 bases, with 12 bases left in between. CDR1 and CDR2 from the germline V gene are LGHNA and YSLEER. CDR3 length: 15 residues. The CDR3 loop reads CASSQERDFLYEQYF. Written as DNA, the CDR3 is TGCGCCAGCAGCCAAGAGAGGGACTTCCTCTACGAGCAGTACTTC.

This clonotype was seen once. The CDR3 nucleotides read TGCGCCAGCAGTACGGGAATGGGCAATGAGCAGTTCTTC. It yields the protein CASSTGMGNEQFF. The V call is TRBV10-2, the J call TRBJ2-1; possible D gene TRBD2, 5 bases. Trimming took 5 bases from V and 6 from J, leaving 11 bases between them. The CDR3 runs to 13 residues. Germline V lookup: CDR1 WSHSY, CDR2 SAAADI.

V gene TRBV30 combines with J gene TRBJ2-5, with TRBD2 as a possible D gene (5 bases). V shed 0 bases and J shed 1 base, with 15 bases lying between them. Germline V lookup: CDR1 GTSNPN, CDR2 SVGIG (reference sequence). This CDR3 spans 16 amino acids. The DNA for the CDR3 is TGTGCCTGGAGTGTACTTGGGGAGTCCCCCCAAGAGACCCAGTACTTC. Its translation: CAWSVLGESPQETQYF. Full variable domain (outside the CDR3, taken from reference TRBV30 and TRBJ2-5): SQTIHQWPATLVQPVGSPLSLECTVEGTSNPNLYWYRQAAGRGLQLLFYSVGIGQISSEVPQNLSASRPQDRQFILSSKKLLLSDSGFYLCAWSVLGESPQETQYFGPGTRLLVL.

This sequence joins TRBV15 and TRBJ2-1, with 8 bases aligning to TRBD1. Germline-derived CDR1 and CDR2 are LNHNV and YYDKDF (reference sequence). The CDR3 is 15 residues long. The J segment lost 4 bases and the V segment lost 3 bases, leaving 5 bases of the junction unmatched. CDR3 nucleotide sequence: TGTGCCACCAGCAGTCCGGGACAGGCTTACAATGAGCAGTTCTTC. It encodes CATSSPGQAYNEQFF. The variable domain in full, with the rest retrieved from reference TRBV15 and TRBJ2-1, is DAMVIQNPRYQVTQFGKPVTLSCSQTLNHNVMYWYQQKSSQAPKLLFHYYDKDFNNEADTPDNFQSRRPNTSFCFLDIRSPGLGDTAMYLCATSSPGQAYNEQFFGPGTRLTVL.